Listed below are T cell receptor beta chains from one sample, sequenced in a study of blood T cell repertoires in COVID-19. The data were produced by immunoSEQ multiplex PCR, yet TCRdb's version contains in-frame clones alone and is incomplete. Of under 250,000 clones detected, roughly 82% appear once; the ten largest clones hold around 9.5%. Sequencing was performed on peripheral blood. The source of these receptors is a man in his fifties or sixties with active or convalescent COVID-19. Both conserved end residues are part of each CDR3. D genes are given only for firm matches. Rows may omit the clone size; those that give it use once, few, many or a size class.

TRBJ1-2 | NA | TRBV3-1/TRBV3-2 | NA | TGTGCCAGCAGCCCAACAGGGAAGGACTATGGCTACACCTTC | CASSPTGKDYGYTF
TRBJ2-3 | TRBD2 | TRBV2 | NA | TGTGCCAGCAGTGAATTTGGGGCTAGCGGGAGCAACACGCAGTATTTT | CASSEFGASGSNTQYF
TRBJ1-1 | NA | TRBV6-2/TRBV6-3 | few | TGTGCCAGCAGTTACTCGACAAGCGGGGACACTGAAGCTTTCTTT | CASSYSTSGDTEAFF
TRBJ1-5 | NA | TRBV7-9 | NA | TGTGCCAGCAGCTTAGATGGGCCTAGCAATCAGCCCCAGCATTTT | CASSLDGPSNQPQHF
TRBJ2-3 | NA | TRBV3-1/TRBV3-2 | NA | TGTGCCAGCAGATTCAGACTAGGGGATACGCAGTATTTT | CASRFRLGDTQYF
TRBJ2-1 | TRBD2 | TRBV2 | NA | TGTGCCAGCAGGACCTCCCTAGCGGGAGGCTACAATGAGCAGTTCTTC | CASRTSLAGGYNEQFF
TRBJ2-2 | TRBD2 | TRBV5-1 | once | TGCGCCAGCAGCTTGGTCCCACGGACTAGCGGGGGGGCCGAGGTCGGGGAGCTGTTTTTT | CASSLVPRTSGGAEVGELFF
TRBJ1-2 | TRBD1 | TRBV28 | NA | TGTGCCAGCAGTTCGACAGGGGGCGGGATCTATGGCTACACCTTC | CASSSTGGGIYGYTF
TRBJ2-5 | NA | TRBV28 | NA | TGTGCCAGCAGTAACTCCGACTCCCAAGAGACCCAGTACTTC | CASSNSDSQETQYF
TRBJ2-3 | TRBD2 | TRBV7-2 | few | TGTGCCAGCAGCTTTACAGGCGGGGGGACCACAGATACGCAGTATTTT | CASSFTGGGTTDTQYF
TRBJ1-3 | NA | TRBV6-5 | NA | TGTGCCAGCAGTTACCAGGGGTCGACTGGAAACACCATATATTTT | CASSYQGSTGNTIYF
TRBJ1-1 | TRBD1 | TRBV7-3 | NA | TGTGCCAGCAGCTTATCCGGGACAGATAACACTGAAGCTTTCTTT | CASSLSGTDNTEAFF
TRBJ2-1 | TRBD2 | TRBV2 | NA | TGTGCCAGCACTAGCGGGACCTACAATGAGCAGTTCTTC | CASTSGTYNEQFF
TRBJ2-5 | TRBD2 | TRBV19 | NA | TGTGCCAGTAGTATAGGACTAGCGGGACAGTTGGAGACCCAGTACTTC | CASSIGLAGQLETQYF
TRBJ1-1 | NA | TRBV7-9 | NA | TGTGCCAGCAGCTTAGCCGCGGACAGCGAAGCTTTCTTT | CASSLAADSEAFF
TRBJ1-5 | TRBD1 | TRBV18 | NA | TGTGCCAGCTCACCATCCGGGACAGGAGTTTATAGCAATCAGCCCCAGCATTTT | CASSPSGTGVYSNQPQHF
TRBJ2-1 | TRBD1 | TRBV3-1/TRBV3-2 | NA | TGTGCCAGCAGCCAAGAAGGGACAGGGATTTACAATGAGCAGTTCTTC | CASSQEGTGIYNEQFF
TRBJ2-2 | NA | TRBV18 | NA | TGTGCCAGCTCACCAATCCGAGCGGAGAACACCGGGGAGCTGTTTTTT | CASSPIRAENTGELFF
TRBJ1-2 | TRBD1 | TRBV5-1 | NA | TGCGCCAGCAGTCAAGGACAGGGGAGTTGGGGCTACACCTTC | CASSQGQGSWGYTF
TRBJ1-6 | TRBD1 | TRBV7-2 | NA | TGTGCCAGCAGCTTAGCAGCCACAGGGGGTCATTCACCCCTCCACTTT | CASSLAATGGHSPLHF
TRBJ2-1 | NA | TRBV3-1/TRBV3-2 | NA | TGTGCCAGCAGCCAAGAAGTGGGGGGGCCGGATGAGCAGTTCTTC | CASSQEVGGPDEQFF
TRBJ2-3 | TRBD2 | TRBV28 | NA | TGTGCCAGCAGTTTCCTAGCGGGAAGCACAGATACGCAGTATTTT | CASSFLAGSTDTQYF
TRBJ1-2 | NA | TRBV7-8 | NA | TGTGCCAGCAGCTTTACCCTCGGTGGCTACACCTTC | CASSFTLGGYTF
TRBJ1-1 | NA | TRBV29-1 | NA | TGCAGCGTTGAACTCCAGACTGACACTGAAGCTTTCTTT | CSVELQTDTEAFF
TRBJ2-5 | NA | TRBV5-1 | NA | TGCGCCAGCAGCTTGGCTAGCGAACAAGAGACCCAGTACTTC | CASSLASEQETQYF
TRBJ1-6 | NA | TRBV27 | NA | TGTGCCAGCAGTTTATCTGGGCCACCCATCTATAATTCACCCCTCCACTTT | CASSLSGPPIYNSPLHF
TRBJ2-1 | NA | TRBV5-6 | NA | TGTGCCAGCAGCGAAAGAAACAGGGCTTGGTACAATGAGCAGTTCTTC | CASSERNRAWYNEQFF
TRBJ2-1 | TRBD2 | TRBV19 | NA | TGTGCCAGTGGCATGGGACTAGCGGGGAATGAGCAGTTCTTC | CASGMGLAGNEQFF
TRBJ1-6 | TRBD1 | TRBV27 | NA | TGTGCCAGCCGGGACAGTTATAATTCACCCCTCCACTTT | CASRDSYNSPLHF
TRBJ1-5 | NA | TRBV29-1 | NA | TGCAGCGTTGGAGGGCCCAATCAGCCCCAGCATTTT | CSVGGPNQPQHF
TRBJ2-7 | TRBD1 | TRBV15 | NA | TGTGCCACCAGCAGAGATTTTCGACAGGGGGGCGAGCAGTACTTC | CATSRDFRQGGEQYF
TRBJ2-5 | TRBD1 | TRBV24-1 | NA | TGTGCCACCAGTGATGGGGGACAGGGAGGCGGAGAGACCCAGTACTTC | CATSDGGQGGGETQYF
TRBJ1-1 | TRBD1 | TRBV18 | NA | TGTGCCAGCTCACCACAGGGGACAGGGGGCTCCCTGAACACTGAAGCTTTCTTT | CASSPQGTGGSLNTEAFF
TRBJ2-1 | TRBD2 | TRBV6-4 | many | TGTGCCAGCAGCCTACTAGCGGGGGTTTCTTCCTACAATGAGCAGTTCTTC | CASSLLAGVSSYNEQFF
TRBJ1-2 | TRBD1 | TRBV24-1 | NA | TGTGCCACCAGTGATTGGGACAGTAACTATGGCTACACCTTC | CATSDWDSNYGYTF
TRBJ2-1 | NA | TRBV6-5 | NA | TGTGCCAGCACGCGGATCCCCGGCAATGAGCAGTTCTTC | CASTRIPGNEQFF
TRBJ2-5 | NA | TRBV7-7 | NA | TGTGCCAGCAGCCCGGTAGTGCAAGAGACCCAGTACTTC | CASSPVVQETQYF
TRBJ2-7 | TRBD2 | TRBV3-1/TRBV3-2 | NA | TGTGCCACCACTCCCGGGACTAGCTTCCCCTACGAGCAGTACTTC | CATTPGTSFPYEQYF
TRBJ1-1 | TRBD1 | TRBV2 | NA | TGTGCCAGCAGAGGCAGGGGGCGTACTGAAGCTTTCTTT | CASRGRGRTEAFF
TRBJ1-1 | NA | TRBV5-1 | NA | TGCGCCAGCAGCTTGGGTCAGGGGTTCACTGAAGCTTTCTTT | CASSLGQGFTEAFF
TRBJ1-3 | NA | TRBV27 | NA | TGTGCCAGCAGCATGCGGGGCTCTGGAAACACCATATATTTT | CASSMRGSGNTIYF
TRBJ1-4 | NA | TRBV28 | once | TGTGCCAGCAGTTTATCCATTTTGAGGGCCTCCACGGAAAAACTGTTTTTT | CASSLSILRASTEKLFF
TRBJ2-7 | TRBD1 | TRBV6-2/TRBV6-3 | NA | TGTGCCAGCAGTTACTCGCTTCAGGGGGCCGCCTCCTACGAGCAGTACTTC | CASSYSLQGAASYEQYF
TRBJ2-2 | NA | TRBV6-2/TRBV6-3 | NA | TGTGCCAGCAGTTACTCGTTTGGGCTTGGAGGGCCAGGGGAGCTGTTTTTT | CASSYSFGLGGPGELFF
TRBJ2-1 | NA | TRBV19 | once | TGTGCCAGTAGTGAGCGGCCCTCCTACAATGAGCAGTTCTTC | CASSERPSYNEQFF
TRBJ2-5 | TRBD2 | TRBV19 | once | TGTGCCAGTAGTAGGCCGGGGGGAGGGCCTCAGGAGACCCAGTACTTC | CASSRPGGGPQETQYF
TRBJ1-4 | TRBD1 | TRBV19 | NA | TGTGCCAGCCGCTCCTGGACAGGGAATAATGAAAAACTGTTTTTT | CASRSWTGNNEKLFF
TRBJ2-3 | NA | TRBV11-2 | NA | TGTGCCAGCAGCCAAACAGATACGCAGTATTTT | CASSQTDTQYF
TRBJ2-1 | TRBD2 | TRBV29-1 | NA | TGCAGCGTTGAAATCCTAGCGGGAGGGGATCAGTTCTTC | CSVEILAGGDQFF
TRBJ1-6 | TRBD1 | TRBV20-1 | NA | TGCAGTGCTAGTCAACCGGGACAGCGTTCACCCCTCCACTTT | CSASQPGQRSPLHF
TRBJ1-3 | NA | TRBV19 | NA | TGTGCCAGTAGTATTACGGACAACTCTGGAAACACCATATATTTT | CASSITDNSGNTIYF
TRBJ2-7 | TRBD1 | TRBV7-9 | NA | TGTGCCAGCAGCCCTCGGACAGGAAGTTGGGACGAGCAGTACTTC | CASSPRTGSWDEQYF
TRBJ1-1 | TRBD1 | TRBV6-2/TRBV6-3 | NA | TGTGCCAGCAGTTACAGAGGGGACAGGGAGGGCACTGAAGCTTTCTTT | CASSYRGDREGTEAFF
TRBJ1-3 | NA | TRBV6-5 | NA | TGTGCCAGCAGTTACTCTAGGGACATCTCTGGAAACACCATATATTTT | CASSYSRDISGNTIYF
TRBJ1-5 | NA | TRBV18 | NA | TGTGCCAGCGCACGCGGGGGCGCGGATCAGCCCCAGCATTTT | CASARGGADQPQHF
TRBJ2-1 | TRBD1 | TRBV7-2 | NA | TGTGCCAGCAGCCTAACAGGGGGTTTCTACAATGAGCAGTTCTTC | CASSLTGGFYNEQFF
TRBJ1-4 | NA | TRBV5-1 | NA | TGCGCCAGCAGCAAAGGACAGCCAACTAATGAAAAACTGTTTTTT | CASSKGQPTNEKLFF
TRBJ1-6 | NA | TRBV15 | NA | TGTGCCACCAGCAGGTCAGGGGCCCCAAATTCACCCCTCCACTTT | CATSRSGAPNSPLHF
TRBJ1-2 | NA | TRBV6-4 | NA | TGTGCCAGCAGTCCGGACGGGATCTATGGCTACACCTTC | CASSPDGIYGYTF